The rows below give T cell receptor beta chains drawn from one sample of a study of CD8+ T cells in alopecia areata. Data came from immunoSEQ multiplex PCR; TCRdb stores just in-frame clones and leaves some out. Here the sample spans over 150,000 clones, over 50% being singletons. The sequencing used CD4+ T cells sorted from blood, collected at week 0. The origin of the receptors is a human donor with alopecia areata. CDR3s leave out the opening cysteine and the closing phenylalanine or tryptophan. The order of the fields is V gene, clone size, CDR3 protein. Clone size is shown for a subset of rows, as once, few, many or a class of expanded clone.

>TRBV29-1|-
SVVLPETSGSVTDTQY
>TRBV10-2|few
ASSEPLGGRTC
>TRBV4-2|few
ASSQEARGYGYT
>TRBV2|-
ASSPAYKDEQY
>TRBV29-1|-
SVEGQENTEAF
>TRBV9|-
ASSVAAGLATDTQY
>TRBV9|-
ASSVGDYGYT
>TRBV7-2|-
ASSLAPQKGYGYT
>TRBV4-1|-
ASSLGRPESSYEQY
>TRBV29-1|few
SVGTGRILVNTEAF
>TRBV6-1|few
ASSGSGAGSTEAF
>TRBV4-2|-
ASSLPDSPLRRGNEQF
>TRBV5-1|-
ASSWGLEQETQY
>TRBV4-2|-
ASSQRLSGGANEQF
>TRBV6-1|-
ASEWGRNYGYT
>TRBV4-1|-
ASSQDYGARGNQPQH
>TRBV30|-
AWRGQGEGTEAF
>TRBV29-1|few
SVVPPRGGIRAQY
>TRBV15|-
ATREGLAGSTDTQY
>TRBV9|-
ASSAGAGGPFSYEQY
>TRBV9|-
ASSTGAGGRYEQY
>TRBV7-9|-
ASSPGQFEAF
>TRBV6-1|-
ATQRAGNQPQH
>TRBV29-1|-
SVGSTNEKLF
>TRBV19|-
ASTRRDRTEAF
>TRBV11-2|-
ASSFRTGRRPETQY
>TRBV27|-
ASSLRQGAYQETQY
>TRBV29-1|-
SVGDRNNEQF
>TRBV30|-
AWSPSGGHSIQY
>TRBV7-9|few
ASSSTHLYSAGPPSPLH
>TRBV5-6|few
ASSRTAPGEPQH
>TRBV2|-
ASRENTEAF
>TRBV14|-
ASSQVLEQY
>TRBV29-1|-
SVTDPPTQY
>TRBV30|once
AWSVGNTGELF
>TRBV7-6|once
ASSRRGGTTDTQY
>TRBV2|few
ASSAWDSTNQPQH
>TRBV19|once
ASKTEGRSNTGELF
>TRBV5-6|-
ASSLRTGVKPQETQY
>TRBV2|-
ASRNRVWETQY